This TCR beta chain was captured by sequencing in a study of blood T cell repertoires in COVID-19. Overall study context: T cells, B-cell-depleted T cells, or PBMCs supplied cDNA or gDNA.

The repertoire was sequenced with immunoSEQ multiplex PCR; TCRdb's copy has only in-frame clones and lacks some. The sample carries under 200,000 clones, around 90% recorded once. This CDR3 region has 15 residues. V dropped 5 bases and J dropped 2 bases, with 12 bases sitting between them. In germline, CDR1 is SEHNR, CDR2 FQNEAQ (reference sequence). The V gene is TRBV7-9, the J gene TRBJ2-2; D is perhaps TRBD2 (5 bases). The sequenced sample consisted of peripheral blood. This clonotype was sampled from a young man with COVID-19, enrolled during active disease. Here the CDR3 DNA reads TGTGCCAGCAGCAGTGGACTGGGAAACACCGGGGAGCTGTTTTTT. As protein: CASSSGLGNTGELFF. The full variable domain, in which reference TRBV7-9 and TRBJ2-2 provide the parts outside the CDR3, is DTGVSQNPRHKITKRGQNVTFRCDPISEHNRLYWYRQTLGQGPEFLTYFQNEAQLEKSRLLSDRFSAERPKGSFSTLEIQRTEQGDSAMYLCASSSGLGNTGELFFGEGSRLTVL.